This TCR beta chain is drawn from a study of control samples from healthy donors and cancer patients. This CDR3 has 15 residues. From germline, CDR1 is SGHDT and CDR2 YYEEEE. V was cut by 1 base and J by 8 bases, with 15 bases left in between. Sequencing used immunoSEQ multiplex PCR; TCRdb keeps in-frame clones, though not all of them. The sample records 100,000 or so clones, roughly 87% being singletons. Material: blood. The chain couples TRBV5-6 to TRBJ1-4, with D perhaps matching TRBD1 (5 bases). This sequence originates from a woman in her 50s in good health. CDR3 residues: CASSLTTTKGEKLFF. The CDR3 DNA sequence: TGTGCCAGCAGCTTGACGACGACCAAGGGGGAAAAACTGTTTTTT.